Listed here is a single TCR beta chain. The data were obtained in a study of graft-versus-host responses after intestinal transplantation. Study information: Anti-thymocyte globulin induction was given to all recipients, followed by tacrolimus and steroids for 3 to 4 years.

Repertoires were generated with immunoSEQ multiplex PCR, while TCRdb's copy carries only in-frame clones and drops some. The data show some 18,000 clones, around 80% seen once. From germline, CDR1 is SNHLY and CDR2 FYNNEI. This CDR3 has 12 residues. V was pared by 5 bases and J by 7 bases, with 9 bases between. The chain joins TRBV2 to TRBJ2-1, with D perhaps TRBD1 (6 bases). The sequence came from a human patient who received an intestinal transplant, so some T cells may come from the graft donor. The sample was PBMCs, taken 14 days after transplant. Here the CDR3 reads CASSTGLNEQFF. The CDR3, as DNA: TGTGCCAGCAGTACAGGGTTAAATGAGCAGTTCTTC.